Presented here are 27 T cell receptor beta chains from one specimen sequenced in a study of cytomegalovirus exposure and HLA in healthy donors. The PCR employed 60 Vbeta primers together with 13 Jbeta primers. Here immunoSEQ multiplex PCR was the method, and the copy in TCRdb shows in-frame clones only, minus some. This table has 65,000 to 90,000 clones, about 75% appearing once. Sequencing was done on a sample of PBMCs. Receptors were obtained from a man between 65 and 85 years old in good health and CMV-seronegative.

This chain links TRBV19 with TRBJ2-1; TRBD2 might be the D (5 bases). V was cut by 4 bases and J by 7 bases, with 20 bases left in between. This CDR3 has 16 residues. The germline CDR1 and CDR2 sequences are LNHDA and SQIVND (reference sequence). CDR3 amino acids: CASSTPGLHPSNEQFF. Here the CDR3 DNA reads TGTGCCAGTAGTACGCCCGGACTCCATCCGAGTAATGAGCAGTTCTTC.

This rearrangement joins TRBV18 to TRBJ2-5; 7 bases agree with TRBD1. The CDR3 has 14 residues. The V gene end was trimmed by 5 bases and the J gene end by 3 bases; junction bases not matched to a gene: 6. CDR1 is KGHSH and CDR2 is LQKENI in the germline V gene. CDR3 loop: CASSSLGTEETQYF. The CDR3, as DNA: TGTGCCAGCTCATCACTAGGGACAGAAGAGACCCAGTACTTC.

J is TRBJ1-4 and V is TRBV29-1; weak D call: TRBD1 (5 bases). This CDR3 has 13 amino acids. Trimming cost V 3 bases and J 7 bases, with 12 bases left between them. CDR1 SQVTM and CDR2 ANQGSEA come from the germline V gene. CDR3 loop: CSVDPTGGEKLFF. CDR3 bases: TGCAGCGTTGACCCGACGGGGGGTGAAAAACTGTTTTTT.

The chain couples TRBV7-9 to TRBJ2-2; 11 bases match TRBD1. V was pared by 6 bases and J by 4 bases, with 1 base of the junction left unmatched. CDR3 length: 14 amino acids. Germline loops: CDR1 SEHNR, CDR2 FQNEAQ (reference sequence). CDR3 residues: CASRGQGATGELFF. In DNA, the CDR3 is TGTGCCAGCAGAGGACAGGGGGCCACCGGGGAGCTGTTTTTT.

This chain connects TRBV30 to TRBJ1-1, with D possibly being TRBD1 (5 bases). This CDR3 region has 13 residues. Germline loops: CDR1 GTSNPN, CDR2 SVGIG (reference sequence). The ends were cut back, 3 bases at V and 5 bases at J, with 13 bases in the middle. The CDR3 here is CAWRTFQGTEAFF. CDR3 coding DNA: TGTGCCTGGAGGACCTTTCAGGGAACTGAAGCTTTCTTT.

The gene calls are TRBV4-3 and TRBJ2-4; maybe TRBD2 (5 bases). The CDR3 contains 13 residues. Germline CDR1 is LGHNA and CDR2 is YSLEER. The V and J ends lost 0 bases and 7 bases respectively, with 7 bases between them. This CDR3 is CASSQESGNIQYF. The CDR3 nucleotides read TGCGCCAGCAGCCAAGAATCGGGGAACATTCAGTACTTC.

This clone was seen a few times. This chain connects TRBV7-2 to TRBJ2-5, with TRBD2 matching 9 bases. In germline, CDR1 is SGHTA, CDR2 FQGNSA. The CDR3 is 14 amino acids. J lost 5 bases, V lost 5 bases, and 6 bases had no gene match. The chain's CDR3 is CASSQGAGGETQYF. DNA for the CDR3: TGTGCCAGCAGCCAGGGTGCGGGGGGGGAGACCCAGTACTTC.

CDR3 sequence: CASMTGTSGGDTQYF. The CDR3 DNA reads TGCGCCAGCATGACGGGGACTAGCGGGGGTGATACGCAGTATTTT. The rearrangement links TRBV5-1 to TRBJ2-3; 14 positions agree with TRBD2. This CDR3 has 15 amino acids. Unmatched junction bases numbered 6, after V lost 6 bases and J lost 6 bases. Germline lookup yields CDR1 SGHRS and CDR2 YFSETQ.

In its sample, this clone was seen a few times. This CDR3 reads CASSWGGQGNTEAFF. The DNA for the CDR3 is TGTGCCAGCAGCTGGGGGGGACAGGGCAACACTGAAGCTTTCTTT. This chain uses TRBV7-2 with TRBJ1-1, with TRBD1 matching over 9 bases. The CDR3 totals 15 residues. V was clipped by 4 bases and J by 2 bases; unmatched bases: 5. Germline CDR1 reads SGHTA; CDR2 reads FQGNSA.

V is TRBV18 and J is TRBJ1-3; the D gene is possibly TRBD1 (5 bases). The CDR3 contains 16 residues. Germline V gives CDR1 KGHSH, CDR2 LQKENI. V was shortened by 10 bases and J by 0 bases, with 19 bases between the two germline ends. For the CDR3, the DNA is TGTGCCACCACCTCCTCGGAGACAGCCTCTGGAAACACCATATATTTT. Residues: CATTSSETASGNTIYF.

This clone is a singleton in its sample. J is TRBJ1-1 and V is TRBV6-4; 9 positions match TRBD1. After removal of 6 bases from V and 8 bases from J, the junction contained 4 bases not matched to a gene. This CDR3 comprises 12 residues. CDR1 and CDR2 (germline): MRHNA, SNTAGT. CDR3 DNA: TGTGCCAGCAGAACTACAGGGGGCGAAGCTTTCTTT. Translated, it gives CASRTTGGEAFF.

The chain uses TRBV5-3 and TRBJ1-6; 8 nucleotides line up with TRBD1. TRBV5-3 is flagged as an ORF with uncertain function. This CDR3 contains 22 residues. V shed 1 base and J 10 bases; nucleotides not matched to a gene: 28. This chain's CDR3 is CARSLPTGVPRVPQKWRSPLHF. The CDR3 DNA follows: TGTGCCAGAAGCTTGCCGACAGGGGTCCCCAGGGTCCCTCAAAAATGGAGGTCACCCCTCCACTTT.

This chain uses TRBV28 with TRBJ2-7, with D unresolved. The ends were cut back, 7 bases at V and 4 bases at J, with 20 bases in the middle. Germline CDR1 MDHEN, CDR2 SYDVKM. The CDR3 is made up of 15 amino acids. The CDR3 loop reads CASTRPADASYEQYF. The DNA of the CDR3 is TGTGCCAGCACCCGTCCTGCGGATGCCTCTTACGAGCAGTACTTC.

This clone has just one count. The V gene is TRBV14, the J gene TRBJ2-3; D uncertain. The CDR3 spans 12 residues. V shed 2 bases and J shed 6 bases, with 6 bases lying between them. The germline V gene has CDR1 SGHDN and CDR2 FVKESK. The CDR3 nucleotides read TGTGCCAGCAGCCAACTCGGGGATACGCAGTATTTT. This sequence encodes CASSQLGDTQYF.

The chain links TRBV5-1 to TRBJ2-2, with D perhaps matching TRBD1 (6 bases). CDR3 length: 18 amino acids. With 0 bases removed from V and 7 bases from J, the gap between germline ends came to 22 bases. Per germline, CDR1 SGHRS and CDR2 YFSETQ. DNA of the CDR3: TGCGCCAGCAGCTTGGCACCTACAGGGATTGGTGGTGGCGGGGAGCTGTTTTTT. Amino acid sequence: CASSLAPTGIGGGGELFF.

About this clone itself: Germline is not matched at one junction end, which may reflect a read error. The chain is built from TRBV19 and TRBJ1-5, with D hard to call. CDR1 and CDR2 (germline): LNHDA, SQIVND (reference sequence). CDR3 length: 14 amino acids. The DNA of the CDR3 is TGTGCCAATAGTATCTGGAGTAACAATCAGCCCCAGCATTTT. This translates into CANSIWSNNQPQHF.

This chain uses TRBV29-1 with TRBJ2-4, with 12 bases matching TRBD2. Germline trimming cut 7 bases from V and 6 bases from J; bases unmatched to any gene: 1. There are 12 residues in the CDR3. Germline V gene lookup returns CDR1 SQVTM and CDR2 ANQGSEA. The CDR3 DNA sequence: TGCAGCGCTAGCGGGGGGGCAAACATTCAGTACTTC. It codes for CSASGGANIQYF.

This clone was seen only a few times. J is TRBJ2-1 and V is TRBV6-6; 9 bases map to TRBD2. Germline V gene sequence: CDR1 MNHNY, CDR2 SVGAGI (reference sequence). CDR3 size: 15 residues. Trimming at V came to 4 bases and at J to 4 bases, leaving 5 bases not matched to a gene. CDR3 region: CASSLTSGSYNEQFF. CDR3 DNA sequence: TGTGCCAGCAGTTTGACTAGCGGCAGTTACAATGAGCAGTTCTTC.

The table lists this clone with a few counts. The chain joins TRBV27 to TRBJ1-5; 8 nucleotides align to TRBD1. With V trimmed by 6 bases and J by 5 bases, 6 bases remained unmatched. The CDR3 sequence is 14 residues long. Germline CDR1 MNHEY, CDR2 SMNVEV (reference sequence). The CDR3 region is CASRSGQGDQPQHF. DNA for the CDR3: TGTGCCAGCAGAAGTGGACAGGGCGATCAGCCCCAGCATTTT.

The chain uses TRBV5-1 and TRBJ2-3; D is possibly TRBD2 (6 bases). CDR3 length equals 14 residues. CDR1 and CDR2 from the germline V gene are SGHRS and YFSETQ. V was trimmed by 6 bases and J by 3 bases, leaving 14 bases between them. The CDR3 sequence: CASTVGGWTDTQYF. The CDR3 nucleotides are TGCGCCAGCACGGTTGGAGGGTGGACAGATACGCAGTATTTT.

The V call is TRBV10-3, the J call TRBJ2-5, with D maybe TRBD1 (6 bases). Trimming shortened V by 3 bases and J by 3 bases, and 14 bases separated the two germline ends. Germline assignment: CDR1 ENHRY and CDR2 SYGVKD. The CDR3 runs to 15 residues. The CDR3, as DNA: TGTGCCATCAGTGACCAGGGGCAAAGGGAAGAGACCCAGTACTTC. Its protein is CAISDQGQREETQYF.

The chain joins TRBV5-1 to TRBJ1-3, with 7 positions matching TRBD1. The germline V gene encodes CDR1 SGHRS and CDR2 YFSETQ. The trim removed 4 bases at V and 7 bases at J, leaving 11 bases unmatched. The CDR3 runs 15 residues. CDR3 DNA sequence: TGCGCCAGCAGCGCAACGGGGGACAGCGGGAACACCATATATTTT. Protein: CASSATGDSGNTIYF.

V gene TRBV5-1 combines with J gene TRBJ2-5; the D is unclear. This CDR3 contains 14 residues. Looked up from germline, CDR1 is SGHRS and CDR2 is YFSETQ. Trimming left V 2 bases short and J 1 base short, with 9 bases between. DNA of the CDR3: TGCGCCAGCAGCTTCGCGGAACCCCAAGAGACCCAGTACTTC. Translating it yields CASSFAEPQETQYF.

The chain recombines TRBV5-1 with TRBJ1-5; D might be TRBD1 (6 bases). CDR1 and CDR2 (germline): SGHRS, YFSETQ. The CDR3 is made up of 14 amino acids. V shed 4 bases and J shed 0 bases, with 8 bases lying between them. CDR3: CASSLGGSNQPQHF. The CDR3 nucleotides are TGCGCCAGCAGCCTAGGGGGTAGCAATCAGCCCCAGCATTTT.

The rearrangement joins TRBV6-6 to TRBJ2-7, with D unresolved. The CDR3 is 14 amino acids. Per the germline V gene, CDR1 is MNHNY and CDR2 is SVGAGI (reference sequence). The V end was cut by 4 bases, the J end by 2 bases, with 12 bases between. The CDR3: CASSLQRWAYEQYF. The DNA of the CDR3 is TGTGCCAGCAGTTTGCAGCGATGGGCCTACGAGCAGTACTTC.

This chain connects TRBV4-3 to TRBJ2-6, with a weak D call TRBD1 (6 bases). Trimming removed 0 bases at V and 3 bases at J, with 9 bases between. There are 16 residues in the CDR3. Germline CDR1 reads LGHNA; CDR2 reads YSLEER. The CDR3 loop is CASSQDAGVGANVLTF. In DNA form, the CDR3 reads TGCGCCAGCAGCCAAGATGCAGGGGTTGGGGCCAACGTCCTGACTTTC.

The chain recombines TRBV7-6 with TRBJ2-5; D not certain. V was cut by 1 base and J by 3 bases, with 6 bases left in between. CDR3 length: 13 residues. The V gene's germline CDR1 is SGHVS and CDR2 FNYEAQ. The CDR3 nucleotides read TGTGCCAGCAGCTTAGTCCAGAAAGAGACCCAGTACTTC. Translated, it gives CASSLVQKETQYF.